Below, 18 T cell receptor beta chains from the same sample are listed, as sequenced in a study of regulatory T cells in long-lasting Graves disease. Arm-PCR of CDR3 regions with iRepertoire HTBI primers generated TCR beta libraries. MiXCR was run by TCRdb on the multiplex PCR reads, yielding one entry per CDR3 protein. The sample lists over 250,000 distinct CDR3 sequences; approximately 20% were seen once. Time point in this sample: persistent/refractory GD, antithyroid drugs over 5 years with positive TRAb. After RNA was extracted from PBMCs, the TCR library was made from it. The material was peripheral blood mononuclear cells (PBMCs), obtained when the disease was refractory, from a patient treated with antithyroid drugs. Source of these receptors: a female donor with Graves disease.

The genes are TRBV19 and TRBJ1-2; D not certain. V lost 9 bases and J lost 3, with 8 bases in between. There are 11 residues in the CDR3. Germline CDR1 LNHDA, CDR2 SQIVND (reference sequence). The CDR3 reads CASGSDYGYTF. For the CDR3, the DNA is TGTGCCAGCGGGTCCGACTATGGCTACACCTTC.

In this sample, this clonotype turned up a few times. The V and J genes are TRBV20-1 and TRBJ2-1, with D perhaps TRBD2 (6 bases). Trimming stripped 6 bases from V and 0 bases from J, with 18 bases between. CDR1 DFQATT and CDR2 SNEGSKA come from the germline V gene (reference sequence). The CDR3 is made up of 16 amino acids. The CDR3 coding sequence is TGCAGTGCGCCTCCTTTAGCGGAGAACTCCTACAATGAGCAGTTCTTC. The encoded protein is CSAPPLAENSYNEQFF.

Of note for this clonotype: A single base separates this from a much larger clone, so it may be a read error. The CDR3 spells CASSQDLGDNEQYF. The CDR3, as DNA: TGTGCCAGCAGCCAAGATCTTGGGGACAACGAGCAGTACTTC. This chain links TRBV3-1 with TRBJ2-7; TRBD1 is a possible D gene (6 bases). The V gene's germline CDR1 is LGHDT and CDR2 YNNKEL (reference sequence). The germline V and J ends were trimmed by 0 bases and 5 bases, with 11 bases remaining between them. The CDR3 is 14 amino acids.

This clonotype was seen a few times. The chain carries TRBV20-1 and TRBJ2-7, with 7 bases lining up with TRBD2. Germline CDR1 DFQATT, CDR2 SNEGSKA (reference sequence). The V segment lost 0 bases and the J segment 3 bases; nucleotides outside the gene matches: 8. The CDR3 is 15 residues long. The CDR3: CSARDLAGRDYEQYF. The DNA for the CDR3 is TGCAGTGCTAGAGATCTCGCGGGGAGGGACTACGAGCAGTACTTC.

With regard to this clonotype: The missing conserved phenylalanine or tryptophan at the end of this CDR3 makes a read error likely. The rearrangement links TRBV28 to TRBJ2-2, with a possible D match to TRBD1 (6 bases). This CDR3 region has 13 residues. V was trimmed by 6 bases and J by 6 bases, leaving 11 bases between them. Germline CDR1 reads MDHEN; CDR2 reads SYDVKM. CDR3 in DNA: TGTGCCAGCAGCACCGACAGGTCCGGGGAGCTGTTTTCT. Translated, it gives CASSTDRSGELFS.

The chain combines TRBV2 with TRBJ1-5, with a weak D call TRBD1 (5 bases). The V gene lost 2 bases and the J gene lost 0 bases, with 17 bases spanning the gap. CDR1 SNHLY and CDR2 FYNNEI come from the germline V gene. The CDR3 sequence is 18 residues long. The CDR3 nucleotides read TGTGCCAGCAGTGAATCCCAGGTTGGGGGGTATAGCAATCAGCCCCAGCATTTT. Translating it yields CASSESQVGGYSNQPQHF.

The CDR3 loop reads CSASPPGRPEAFF. The CDR3 DNA is TGCAGTGCTAGTCCACCGGGGAGGCCTGAAGCTTTCTTT. The V gene is TRBV20-1, the J gene TRBJ1-1; no reliable D call. This CDR3 is built from 13 residues. Deletions cut 3 bases from V and 6 bases from J, with 14 bases between. Germline values: CDR1 DFQATT, CDR2 SNEGSKA (reference sequence).

This clonotype was detected many times. The chain uses TRBV5-1 and TRBJ1-1; D is undetermined. V lost 0 bases, J lost 0 bases, and 12 bases lay in between. This CDR3 has 16 residues. Germline V CDR1 and CDR2: SGHRS, YFSETQ. In DNA, the CDR3 is TGCGCCAGCAGCTTGGGTTACCTCCCCATGAACACTGAAGCTTTCTTT. Translated: CASSLGYLPMNTEAFF.

This clonotype has at least ten counts. V usage is TRBV28 and J usage is TRBJ1-1; D not certain. The CDR3 extends over 13 amino acids. The V end was cut by 5 bases, the J end by 7 bases, with 14 bases between. Germline CDR1 reads MDHEN; CDR2 reads SYDVKM. The DNA of the CDR3 is TGTGCCAGCAGTCTAAACCCACTACTTGAAGCTTTCTTT. Protein: CASSLNPLLEAFF.

This clonotype was seen ten or more times. The chain links TRBV2 to TRBJ1-5, with D perhaps matching TRBD1 (5 bases). The CDR3 runs 14 residues. V shed 7 bases and J shed 0 bases, with 10 bases lying between them. The germline CDR1 and CDR2 sequences are SNHLY and FYNNEI. The CDR3, as DNA: TGTGCCAGCACCTCGACAGATAGCAATCAGCCCCAGCATTTT. The encoded protein is CASTSTDSNQPQHF. Filled out from reference TRBV2 and TRBJ1-5, the complete variable domain reads EPEVTQTPSHQVTQMGQEVILRCVPISNHLYFYWYRQILGQKVEFLVSFYNNEISEKSEIFDDQFSVERPDGSNFTLKIRSTKLEDSAMYFCASTSTDSNQPQHFGDGTRLSIL.

This clonotype has more than one count but fewer than ten. This chain links TRBV11-1 with TRBJ2-2, with a possible D match to TRBD2 (7 bases). Germline CDR1 and CDR2: SGHAT and FQDESV (reference sequence). V was cut by 4 bases and J by 7 bases, with 16 bases left in between. This CDR3 is 15 amino acids long. The CDR3 DNA follows: TGTGCCAGCAGCTCCGGCACAGGGAGGGGCGGGGAGCTGTTTTTT. It translates to CASSSGTGRGGELFF. Based on the CDR3 plus reference TRBV11-1 and TRBJ2-2, the full variable domain is EAEVAQSPRYKITEKSQAVAFWCDPISGHATLYWYRQILGQGPELLVQFQDESVVDDSQLPKDRFSAERLKGVDSTLKIQPAELGDSAMYLCASSSGTGRGGELFFGEGSRLTVL.

The chain employs TRBV4-3 and TRBJ1-2, with TRBD1 matching over 9 bases. The V segment lost 1 base and the J segment 5 bases; nucleotides outside the gene matches: 11. Per the germline V gene, CDR1 is LGHNA and CDR2 is YSLEER. This CDR3 has 17 residues. The CDR3, as DNA: TGCGCCAGCAGCCAAGTTACGACGGGGGACAGGGAGTATGGCTACACCTTC. This codes for CASSQVTTGDREYGYTF.

This clonotype occurred once. A read error may explain this, as a much larger clone is one base away. The chain employs TRBV6-1 and TRBJ1-1, with TRBD1 as a possible D gene (5 bases). Looked up from germline, CDR1 is MNHNS and CDR2 is SASEGT. There are 14 residues in the CDR3. CDR3 sequence: CASGGRRGRTKAFF. The CDR3 DNA reads TGTGCCAGCGGAGGCAGGCGGGGCCGCACTAAAGCTTTCTTT.

Many counts were recorded for this clonotype. The chain is built from TRBV2 and TRBJ1-1; tentatively, D is TRBD1 (5 bases). Trimming stripped 6 bases from V and 0 bases from J, with 8 bases between. This CDR3 has 13 amino acids. Germline V gives CDR1 SNHLY, CDR2 FYNNEI. CDR3 region: CASRRGMNTEAFF. The CDR3 DNA sequence: TGTGCCAGCAGGAGGGGAATGAACACTGAAGCTTTCTTT.

This clonotype was observed many times. The V gene is TRBV28, the J gene TRBJ2-5; D is possibly TRBD1 (5 bases). CDR3 size: 16 residues. V was clipped by 4 bases and J by 3 bases, with 18 bases between them. CDR1 is MDHEN and CDR2 is SYDVKM in the germline V gene. CDR3 nucleotides: TGTGCCAGCAGTTCATACCCACAGACAGCGAAAGAGACCCAGTACTTC. It codes for CASSSYPQTAKETQYF.

This clonotype was found a few times. The chain employs TRBV28 and TRBJ2-7, with D possibly TRBD1 on 5 matching bases. The CDR3 is made up of 15 amino acids. Germline V CDR1 and CDR2: MDHEN, SYDVKM. V lost 5 bases to trimming and J lost 2 bases, with 16 bases between them. The CDR3 DNA reads as TGTGCCAGCAGTCCAACAGGTGTCGGAGCCTACGAGCAGTACTTC. Amino acids: CASSPTGVGAYEQYF.

In its sample, this clonotype was seen a few times. The genes are TRBV7-2 and TRBJ2-5; 7 positions match TRBD1. This CDR3 has 13 residues. In germline, CDR1 is SGHTA, CDR2 FQGNSA. V shed 5 bases and J 6 bases; nucleotides not matched to a gene: 6. CDR3 in amino acids: CASSLTGTQTQYF. The CDR3 coding sequence is TGTGCCAGCAGCCTGACAGGGACCCAGACCCAGTACTTC.

V gene TRBV10-3 combines with J gene TRBJ2-7; 11 bases fit TRBD1. The V and J ends lost 0 bases and 5 bases, in that order; junction bases with no gene match: 6. The CDR3 spans 16 residues. Germline lookup yields CDR1 ENHRY and CDR2 SYGVKD. The CDR3 protein is CAISESGQGAIDEQYF. The CDR3 coding sequence is TGTGCCATCAGTGAGTCCGGACAGGGGGCGATCGACGAGCAGTACTTC.